This T cell receptor (beta chain) was observed in a study of beta chain features in type 1 diabetes. Study-wide results and limits: Type 1 diabetes patients had moderately but significantly shorter TCRB CDR3s in all four CD4+ subsets.

Expressed TCRB transcripts were sequenced after all isolated RNA was converted to cDNA. Libraries were prepared by immunoSEQ multiplex PCR; TCRdb keeps only in-frame clonotypes and omits some of them. The sample holds hundreds of thousands of clones, 11% to 15% seen once. A few counts support this clone. Its antigen is unidentified. The length of the CDR3 is 17 residues. Germline CDR1 is SNHLY and CDR2 is FYNNEI. Trimming took 4 bases from V and 2 from J, leaving 19 bases between them. The chain combines TRBV2 with TRBJ2-3, with D perhaps TRBD2 (6 bases). The sequence was obtained from a young man with type 1 diabetes. Sequencing input: naive CD4+ T cells from blood. The CDR3 region is CASSVWDSRAATDTQYF. CDR3 bases: TGTGCCAGCAGTGTTTGGGACTCACGGGCCGCCACAGATACGCAGTATTTT.